This TCR beta chain is drawn from a study of T cells in Graves' hyperthyroidism and ophthalmopathy. About the study: Blood was drawn when the patient was first diagnosed and still untreated. Broader study findings: Appearing also in blood were most of the thyroid clonotypes expanded above 0.001.

Germline assignment: CDR1 MDHEN and CDR2 SYDVKM. The CDR3 spans 13 residues. Trimming pared 6 bases from V and 14 bases from J, leaving 22 bases between. Ophthalmopathy patients had Clinical Activity Score at least 3, NOSPECS grade at least 4, duration under 3 months. Uncontrolled infection, other autoimmune disease, pregnancy or lactation excluded patients. With respect to this clonotype: Its antigen is not known.

RNA transcripts were the template for amplifying TCR beta CDR3 regions. Initially, a first-round RT-PCR of the TCR CDR3 employed the HTBI primer set. TCRdb re-analysed the multiplex PCR reads in MiXCR, keeping a single row per CDR3 protein. The data hold a few hundred thousand distinct CDR3 sequences, with roughly 15% observed a single time. The chain uses TRBV28 and TRBJ2-5; D possibly uses TRBD1 or TRBD2 (5 bases each). The TCR was taken from a young woman with Graves' ophthalmopathy. The sequenced sample was blood. The CDR3 here is CASSSLLRGPTYF. CDR3 in DNA: TGTGCCAGCAGCTCCCTCCTCCGGGGCCCAACATACTTC.